The 10 T cell receptor beta chains below all came from one sample that was sequenced in a study of early T cells in non-severe SARS-CoV-2 infection. One entry per CDR3 protein, called by TCRdb with MiXCR from the 5' RACE reads. The sample has about 56,000 distinct CDR3 sequences, roughly 16% seen once. Specimen: whole blood, collected at baseline. All receptors come from an adult who was a healthcare worker with PCR-confirmed SARS-CoV-2 infection or an uninfected control (not recorded which).

The chain links TRBV20-1 to TRBJ2-5, with 7 positions matching TRBD2. Germline CDR1 is DFQATT and CDR2 is SNEGSKA (reference sequence). This CDR3 contains 16 residues. V shed 0 bases, J shed 0 bases, and the junction held 7 bases outside the gene matches. CDR3 DNA: TGCAGTGCTAGAGATCGTGCCGGGGGGTACCAAGAGACCCAGTACTTC. Its protein product is CSARDRAGGYQETQYF.

The table lists this clonotype with a few counts. The J gene is TRBJ2-5, the V gene TRBV2, with D unresolved. Germline V lookup: CDR1 SNHLY, CDR2 FYNNEI. The CDR3 covers 11 residues. V lost 6 bases, J lost 5 bases, and 7 bases lay in between. CDR3 nucleotides: TGTGCCAGCAGGAGGCGGGAGACCCAGTACTTC. Translated, it gives CASRRRETQYF.

This CDR3 is CASLGQRKNIQYF. The CDR3 DNA reads as TGTGCGTCCTTGGGACAGAGAAAAAACATTCAGTACTTC. The rearrangement uses TRBV6-1 and TRBJ2-4; 7 bases agree with TRBD1. CDR3 length: 13 amino acids. The germline V gene encodes CDR1 MNHNS and CDR2 SASEGT.

The chain recombines TRBV7-8 with TRBJ1-1; D uncertain. Germline V gene sequence: CDR1 SGHVS, CDR2 FQNEAQ. The germline V and J ends were trimmed by 0 bases and 5 bases, with 10 bases remaining between them. The CDR3 totals 14 residues. As DNA, the CDR3 is TGTGCCAGCAGCTTAGCCGGAAGATGGACTGAAGCTTTCTTT. Residues: CASSLAGRWTEAFF.

This clonotype was counted many times. The rearrangement uses TRBV28 and TRBJ1-5; maybe TRBD1 (5 bases). Deletions cut 8 bases from V and 4 bases from J, with 18 bases between. CDR1 is MDHEN and CDR2 is SYDVKM in the germline V gene. The CDR3 has 15 amino acids. DNA for the CDR3: TGTGCCAGCCCTCCCCCGGGGGGTTTGAATCAGCCCCAGCATTTT. Translating it yields CASPPPGGLNQPQHF.

CDR3: CASSDSNTEAFF. CDR3 coding DNA: TGTGCCAGCAGTGATTCGAACACTGAAGCTTTCTTT. The chain has TRBV25-1 and TRBJ1-1; D unclear. This CDR3 has 12 amino acids. Trimming took off 3 bases at V and 1 base at J, with 3 bases between the two ends. Germline V CDR1 and CDR2: MGHDK, SYGVNS.

This chain connects TRBV29-1 to TRBJ1-1; 10 nucleotides match TRBD1. CDR3 length: 13 amino acids. The ends lost 3 bases at V and 6 bases at J; junction bases unmatched: 4. From germline, CDR1 is SQVTM and CDR2 ANQGSEA. DNA for the CDR3: TGCAGCGTTGACGGACAGGGGGGAGCTGAAGCTTTCTTT. Translated: CSVDGQGGAEAFF. Combining the CDR3 with reference TRBV29-1 and TRBJ1-1 gives the whole variable domain SAVISQKPSRDICQRGTSLTIQCQVDSQVTMMFWYRQQPGQSLTLIATANQGSEATYESGFVIDKFPISRPNLTFSTLTVSNMSPEDSSIYLCSVDGQGGAEAFFGQGTRLTVV.

Turning to this clonotype: This sequence may be a read error, since a much larger clone differs from it by one base. V is TRBV12-3 or TRBV12-4 and J is TRBJ2-7; TRBD1 matches at 8 bases. The CDR3 is 13 amino acids. V shed 6 bases and J 5 bases; nucleotides not matched to a gene: 6. The CDR3 region is CASSQDREHEQYF. The DNA for the CDR3 is TGTGCCAGCAGCCAGGACAGGGAACACGAGCAGTACTTC.

Here the CDR3 DNA reads TGTGCCAGCAGTTACCCTGGGACAGGGACTGTTACCGGGGAGCTGTTTTTT. Its translation is CASSYPGTGTVTGELFF. The genes are TRBV6-2 or TRBV6-3 and TRBJ2-2, with 9 bases lining up with TRBD1. V dropped 2 bases and J dropped 5; count of bases not matched to a gene: 9. Germline V gene lookup returns CDR1 MNHEY and CDR2 SVGEGT. The CDR3 is 17 amino acids.

This clonotype appeared a few times. This chain links TRBV7-9 with TRBJ1-3; D is uncertain. The CDR3 length is 15 residues. Germline V gene sequence: CDR1 SEHNR, CDR2 FQNEAQ (reference sequence). V lost 3 bases and J lost 0, with 9 bases in between. DNA of the CDR3: TGTGCCAGCAGCTTCCCCTTCCTCTCTGGAAACACCATATATTTT. It specifies CASSFPFLSGNTIYF.